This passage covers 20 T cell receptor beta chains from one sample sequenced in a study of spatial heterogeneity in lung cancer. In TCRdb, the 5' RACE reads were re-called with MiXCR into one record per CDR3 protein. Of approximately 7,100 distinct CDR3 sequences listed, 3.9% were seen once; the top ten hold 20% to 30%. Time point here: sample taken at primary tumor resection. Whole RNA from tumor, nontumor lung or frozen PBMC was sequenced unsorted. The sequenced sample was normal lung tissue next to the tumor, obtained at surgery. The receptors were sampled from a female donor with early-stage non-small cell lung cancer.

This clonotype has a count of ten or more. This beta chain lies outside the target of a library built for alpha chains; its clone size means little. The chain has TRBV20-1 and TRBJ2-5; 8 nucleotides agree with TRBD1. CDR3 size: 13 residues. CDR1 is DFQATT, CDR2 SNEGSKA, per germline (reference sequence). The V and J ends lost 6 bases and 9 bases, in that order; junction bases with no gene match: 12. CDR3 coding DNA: TGCAGTGCGAAAGTAGGGATACAGGGGGCCCAGTACTTC. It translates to CSAKVGIQGAQYF.

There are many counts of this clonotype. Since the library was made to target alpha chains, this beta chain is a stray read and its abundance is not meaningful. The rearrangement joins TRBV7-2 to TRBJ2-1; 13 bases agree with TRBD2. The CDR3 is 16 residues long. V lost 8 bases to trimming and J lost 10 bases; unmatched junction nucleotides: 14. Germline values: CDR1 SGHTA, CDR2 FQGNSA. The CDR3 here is CASFVSLTSGGREQFF. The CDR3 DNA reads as TGTGCCAGCTTCGTTTCCTTGACTAGCGGGGGGCGAGAGCAGTTCTTC.

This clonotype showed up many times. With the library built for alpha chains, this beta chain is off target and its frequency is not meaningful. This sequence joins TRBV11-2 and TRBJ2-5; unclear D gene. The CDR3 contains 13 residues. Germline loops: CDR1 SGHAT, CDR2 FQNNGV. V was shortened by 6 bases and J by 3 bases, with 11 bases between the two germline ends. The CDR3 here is CASRPRREETQYF. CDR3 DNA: TGTGCCAGCAGACCGAGACGAGAAGAGACCCAGTACTTC.

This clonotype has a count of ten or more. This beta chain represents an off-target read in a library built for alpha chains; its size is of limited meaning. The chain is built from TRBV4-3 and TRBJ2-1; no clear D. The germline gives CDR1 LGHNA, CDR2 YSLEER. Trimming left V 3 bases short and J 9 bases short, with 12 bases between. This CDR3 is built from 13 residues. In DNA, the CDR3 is TGCGCCAGCAGCCACGACTTTGGCGGTGAGCAGTTCTTC. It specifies CASSHDFGGEQFF.

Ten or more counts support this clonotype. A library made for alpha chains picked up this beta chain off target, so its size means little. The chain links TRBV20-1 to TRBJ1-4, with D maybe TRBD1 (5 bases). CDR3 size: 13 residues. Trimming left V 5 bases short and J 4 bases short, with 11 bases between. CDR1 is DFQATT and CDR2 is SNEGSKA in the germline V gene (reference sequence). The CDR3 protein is CSAAGRGNEKLFF. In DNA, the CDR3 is TGCAGTGCTGCAGGAAGGGGTAATGAAAAACTGTTTTTT.

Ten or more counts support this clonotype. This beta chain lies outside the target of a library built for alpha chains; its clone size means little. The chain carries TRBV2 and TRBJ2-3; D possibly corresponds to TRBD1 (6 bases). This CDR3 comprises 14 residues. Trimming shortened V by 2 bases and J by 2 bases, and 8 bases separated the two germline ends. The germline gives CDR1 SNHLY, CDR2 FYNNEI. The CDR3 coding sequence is TGTGCCAGCAGTGAAACAGGGCACACAGATACGCAGTATTTT. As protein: CASSETGHTDTQYF.

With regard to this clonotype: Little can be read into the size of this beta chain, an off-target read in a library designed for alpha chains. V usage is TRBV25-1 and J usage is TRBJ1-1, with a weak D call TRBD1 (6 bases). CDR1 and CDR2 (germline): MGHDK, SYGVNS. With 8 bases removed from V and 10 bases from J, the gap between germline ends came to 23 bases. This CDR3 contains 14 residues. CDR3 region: CASSPRGGKSRAFF. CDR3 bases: TGTGCCAGCTCACCAAGGGGGGGGAAATCAAGAGCTTTCTTT.

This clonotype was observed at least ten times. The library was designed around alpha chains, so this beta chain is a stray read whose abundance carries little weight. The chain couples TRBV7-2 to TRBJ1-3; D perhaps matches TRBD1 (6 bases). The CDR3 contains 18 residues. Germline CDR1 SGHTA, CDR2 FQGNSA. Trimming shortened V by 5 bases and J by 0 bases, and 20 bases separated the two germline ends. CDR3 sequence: CASSPYRVGGFSGNTIYF. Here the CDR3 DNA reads TGTGCCAGCAGCCCATACAGGGTCGGGGGATTCTCTGGAAACACCATATATTTT.

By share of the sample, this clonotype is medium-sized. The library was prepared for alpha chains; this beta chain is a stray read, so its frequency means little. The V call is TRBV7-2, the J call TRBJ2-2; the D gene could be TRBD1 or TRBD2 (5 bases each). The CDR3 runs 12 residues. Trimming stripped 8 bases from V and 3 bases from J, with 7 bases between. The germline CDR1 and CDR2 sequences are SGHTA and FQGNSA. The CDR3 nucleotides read TGTGCCAGCGGGACGCACACCGGGGAGCTGTTTTTT. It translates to CASGTHTGELFF.

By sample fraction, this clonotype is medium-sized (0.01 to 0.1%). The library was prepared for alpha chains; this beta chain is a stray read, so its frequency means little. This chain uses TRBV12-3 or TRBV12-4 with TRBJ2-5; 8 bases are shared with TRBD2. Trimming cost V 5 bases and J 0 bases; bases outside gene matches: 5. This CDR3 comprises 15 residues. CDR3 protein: CASSPTAGDQETQYF. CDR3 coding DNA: TGTGCCAGCAGTCCCACAGCGGGGGACCAAGAGACCCAGTACTTC.

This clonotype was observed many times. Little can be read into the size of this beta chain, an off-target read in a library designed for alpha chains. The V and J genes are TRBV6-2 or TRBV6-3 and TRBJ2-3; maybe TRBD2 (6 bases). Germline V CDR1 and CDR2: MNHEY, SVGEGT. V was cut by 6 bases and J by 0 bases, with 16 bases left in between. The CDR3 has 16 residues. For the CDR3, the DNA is TGTGCCAGCAGACCCCGACTAGTCCGGAGCACAGATACGCAGTATTTT. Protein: CASRPRLVRSTDTQYF.

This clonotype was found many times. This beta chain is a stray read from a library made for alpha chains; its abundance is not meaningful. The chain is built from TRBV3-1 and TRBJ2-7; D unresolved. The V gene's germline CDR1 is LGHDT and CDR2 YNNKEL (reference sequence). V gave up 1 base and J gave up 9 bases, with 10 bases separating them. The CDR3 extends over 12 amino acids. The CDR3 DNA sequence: TGTGCCAGCAGCCAAGGGTCCGAGACGCAGTACTTC. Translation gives CASSQGSETQYF.

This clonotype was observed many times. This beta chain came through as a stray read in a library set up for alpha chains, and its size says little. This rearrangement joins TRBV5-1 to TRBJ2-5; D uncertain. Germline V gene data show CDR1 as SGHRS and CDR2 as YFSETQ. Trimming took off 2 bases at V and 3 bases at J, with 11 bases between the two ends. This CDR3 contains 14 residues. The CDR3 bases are TGCGCCAGCAGCTTAAATGGCGGAGAAGAGACCCAGTACTTC. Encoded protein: CASSLNGGEETQYF.

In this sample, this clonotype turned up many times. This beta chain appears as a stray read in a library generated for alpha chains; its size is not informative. The CDR3 region is CASSLSPGGAYGYTF. CDR3 in DNA: TGTGCCAGCAGTTTATCCCCGGGGGGGGCCTATGGCTACACCTTC. This chain uses TRBV12-3 or TRBV12-4 with TRBJ1-2; TRBD1 is a possible D gene (6 bases). With 2 bases removed from V and 4 bases from J, the gap between germline ends came to 14 bases. This CDR3 has 15 residues.

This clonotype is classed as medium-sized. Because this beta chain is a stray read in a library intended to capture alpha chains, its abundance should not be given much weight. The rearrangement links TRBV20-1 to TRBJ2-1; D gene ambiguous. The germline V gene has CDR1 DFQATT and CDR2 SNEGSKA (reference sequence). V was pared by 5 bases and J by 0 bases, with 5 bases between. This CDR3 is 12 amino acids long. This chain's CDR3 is CSAHSSYNEQFF. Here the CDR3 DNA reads TGCAGTGCTCATAGCTCCTACAATGAGCAGTTCTTC.

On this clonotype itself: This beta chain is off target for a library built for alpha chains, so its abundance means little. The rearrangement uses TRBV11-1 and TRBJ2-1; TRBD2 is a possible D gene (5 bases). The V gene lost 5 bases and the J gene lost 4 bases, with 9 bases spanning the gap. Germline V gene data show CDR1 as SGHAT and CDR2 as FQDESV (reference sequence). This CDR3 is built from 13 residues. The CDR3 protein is CASSPRGYNEQFF. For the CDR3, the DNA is TGTGCCAGCAGCCCCCGAGGGTACAATGAGCAGTTCTTC.

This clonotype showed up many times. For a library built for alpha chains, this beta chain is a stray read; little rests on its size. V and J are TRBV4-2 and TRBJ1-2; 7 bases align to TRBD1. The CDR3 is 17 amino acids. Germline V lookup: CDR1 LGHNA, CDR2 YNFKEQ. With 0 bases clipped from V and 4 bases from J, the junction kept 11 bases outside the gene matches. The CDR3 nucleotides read TGTGCCAGCAGCCAAGAGGCGAACAGGGGCCATACCTATGGCTACACCTTC. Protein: CASSQEANRGHTYGYTF.

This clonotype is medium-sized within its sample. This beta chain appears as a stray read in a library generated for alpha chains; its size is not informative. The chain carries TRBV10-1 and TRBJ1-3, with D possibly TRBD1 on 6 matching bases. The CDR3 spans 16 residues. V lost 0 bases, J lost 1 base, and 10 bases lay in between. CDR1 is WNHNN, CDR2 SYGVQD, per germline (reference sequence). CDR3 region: CASSESSGASGNTIYF. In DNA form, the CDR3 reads TGCGCCAGCAGTGAGTCGTCGGGGGCGTCTGGAAACACCATATATTTT.

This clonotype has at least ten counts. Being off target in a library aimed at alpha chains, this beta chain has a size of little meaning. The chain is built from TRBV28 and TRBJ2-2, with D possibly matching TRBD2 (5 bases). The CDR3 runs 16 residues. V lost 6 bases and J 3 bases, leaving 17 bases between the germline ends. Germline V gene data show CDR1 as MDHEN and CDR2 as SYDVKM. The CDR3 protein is CASRLRGPPDTGELFF. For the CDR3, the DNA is TGTGCCAGCAGGCTACGCGGGCCGCCTGACACCGGGGAGCTGTTTTTT.

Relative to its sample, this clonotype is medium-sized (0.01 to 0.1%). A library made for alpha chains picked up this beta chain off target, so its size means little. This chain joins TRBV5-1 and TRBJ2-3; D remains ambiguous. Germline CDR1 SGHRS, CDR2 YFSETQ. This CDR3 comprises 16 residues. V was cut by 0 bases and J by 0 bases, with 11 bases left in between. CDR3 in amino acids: CASSLAGLASTDTQYF. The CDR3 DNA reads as TGCGCCAGCAGCTTGGCCGGCCTTGCGAGCACAGATACGCAGTATTTT.